The T cell receptor (beta chain) under discussion was sequenced for a study of blood T cell repertoires in COVID-19. In the original processing: Reference gene primer amplification gave nucleated cell count estimates. Clones were read by immunoSEQ multiplex PCR, and TCRdb kept only the in-frame ones, dropping some. V and J calls and clone size are given by that table; D and trimming were obtained from the DNA. Found here are approximately 86,000 clones, nearly 90% of them singletons; the top ten hold about 8.1%. The V gene's germline CDR1 is SGHRS and CDR2 YFSETQ. The CDR3 totals 12 residues. The V and J ends lost 5 bases and 4 bases respectively, with 7 bases between them.

Sequenced sample: peripheral blood. The sequence came from a man between 50 and 59 years old with acute or convalescent COVID-19. V gene TRBV5-1 combines with J gene TRBJ1-3; D gene unclear. The CDR3 sequence is CASSAEGNTIYF. CDR3 nucleotides: TGCGCCAGCAGTGCTGAGGGAAACACCATATATTTT. The full variable domain, completed using reference TRBV5-1 and TRBJ1-3, is KAGVTQTPRYLIKTRGQQVTLSCSPISGHRSVSWYQQTPGQGLQFLFEYFSETQRNKGNFPGRFSGRQFSNSRSEMNVSTLELGDSALYLCASSAEGNTIYFGEGSWLTVV.